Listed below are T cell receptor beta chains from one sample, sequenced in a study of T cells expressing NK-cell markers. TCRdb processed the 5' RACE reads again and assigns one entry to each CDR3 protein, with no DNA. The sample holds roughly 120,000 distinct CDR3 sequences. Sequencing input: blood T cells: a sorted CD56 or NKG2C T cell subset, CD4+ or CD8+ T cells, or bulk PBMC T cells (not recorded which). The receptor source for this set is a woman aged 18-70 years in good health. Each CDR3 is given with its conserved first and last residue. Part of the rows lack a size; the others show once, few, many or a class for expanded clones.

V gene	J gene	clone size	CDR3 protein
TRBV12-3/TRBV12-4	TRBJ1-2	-	CASSLTLQGLDNGYTF
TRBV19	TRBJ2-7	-	CASSLAGGGEQYF
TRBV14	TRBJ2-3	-	CASSQDSLAGTDTQYF
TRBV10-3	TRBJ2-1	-	CAISEIGTRSAYNEQFF
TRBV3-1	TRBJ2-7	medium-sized	CASSQEQGLASYEQYF
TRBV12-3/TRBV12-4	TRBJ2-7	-	CASSFGAEQYF
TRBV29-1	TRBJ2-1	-	CSSRGTSGVYNEQFF
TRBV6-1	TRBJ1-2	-	CASSEATAAYGYTF
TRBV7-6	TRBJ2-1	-	CASSLAASGLYNEQFF
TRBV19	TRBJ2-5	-	CASSIHPDRQETQYF
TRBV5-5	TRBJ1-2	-	CASSSGDGYGYTF
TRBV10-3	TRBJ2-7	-	CATGLAGVSYEQYF
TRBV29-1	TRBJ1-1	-	CSVVQMNTEAFF
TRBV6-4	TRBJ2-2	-	CASSDSAREEYGELFF
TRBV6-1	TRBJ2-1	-	CASSMGLDYNEQFF
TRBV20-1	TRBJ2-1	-	CSARDIEHQQFF
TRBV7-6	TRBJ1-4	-	CASSLGDGFNEKLFF
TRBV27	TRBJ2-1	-	CASSLSRNNEQFF
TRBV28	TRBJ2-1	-	CASSLTGTYNEQFF
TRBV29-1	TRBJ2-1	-	CSVDWAAYNEQFF
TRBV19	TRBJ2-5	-	CASFPTSGGPSLRSETQYF
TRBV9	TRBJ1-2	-	CASSVDRGPYYGYTF
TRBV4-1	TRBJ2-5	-	CASSQSVGDQETQYF
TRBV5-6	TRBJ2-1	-	CASSSRVGEQFF
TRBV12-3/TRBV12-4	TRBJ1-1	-	CASMVGATEAFF
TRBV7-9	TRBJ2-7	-	CASSIGLAGGGEQYF
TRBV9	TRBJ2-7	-	CASSVGAGYEQYF
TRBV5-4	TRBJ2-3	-	CAYSGRMDTQYF
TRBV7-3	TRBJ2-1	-	CASSLTVTGYNEQFF
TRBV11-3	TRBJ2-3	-	CASSFREGLEDTQYF
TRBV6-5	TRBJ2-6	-	CASSYSGVAGGSGANVLTF
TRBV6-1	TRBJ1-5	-	CASSPEGQLNQPQHF